This is a list of T cell receptor beta chains from one sample in a study of human T cells and chemical hapten exposure. Each CDR3 protein is one row after TCRdb ran MiXCR on the RACE reads. The repertoire holds about 340,000 distinct CDR3 sequences, 6% to 8.5% seen once, with around 8.4% in the top ten. Sequencing used whole blood, obtained in connection with sensitization to the hapten diphenylcyclopropenone (DPC). These receptors were obtained from a woman under 30 with alopecia areata. Some clones in this sample may be carry-over from other donors' samples. Both conserved end residues are part of each CDR3. For some rows the clone size is stated as once, few or many, or as a class when expanded; others skip it.

CDR3 protein	clone size	J gene	V gene	CDR3 length
CSVTSPRNPINEQFF	.	TRBJ2-1	TRBV20-1	15
CSVGGRVMNTEAFF	few	TRBJ1-1	TRBV29-1	14
CASSLWDKGFLLSSTDTQYF	.	TRBJ2-3	TRBV12-3/TRBV12-4	20
CASSPRGLPNTEAFF	.	TRBJ1-1	TRBV4-1	15
CASSHPDRGYTGELFF	few	TRBJ2-2	TRBV4-1	16
CASSSRRTSGGPSTDTQYF	many	TRBJ2-3	TRBV4-1	19
CASSLERPVETQYF	.	TRBJ2-5	TRBV28	14
CASSERGHATEAFF	many	TRBJ1-1	TRBV2	14
CSARDPRDDQPQHF	.	TRBJ1-5	TRBV20-1	14
CASTPGIAGGPGGETQYF	few	TRBJ2-5	TRBV7-2	18
CSATTDRGRKLFF	few	TRBJ1-4	TRBV20-1	13
CASSYSHSGNTIYF	.	TRBJ1-3	TRBV6-5	14
CSARWAGLYEQYF	few	TRBJ2-7	TRBV20-1	13
CASSQEWDQPQHF	many	TRBJ1-5	TRBV4-2	13
CASSVVRLEKLFF	many	TRBJ1-4	TRBV5-5	13
CASSTGGEAYEQYF	few	TRBJ2-7	TRBV7-9	14
CASSSSNTEAFF	many	TRBJ1-1	TRBV7-2	12
CASSRGGMDTQYF	few	TRBJ2-3	TRBV4-2	13
CASSLYPGQGPDSNQPQHF	.	TRBJ1-5	TRBV7-8	19
CASSFASGGNEQYF	few	TRBJ2-7	TRBV7-9	14
CASSPRSYEQYF	many	TRBJ2-7	TRBV12-3/TRBV12-4	12
CASSSRLGLVKETQYF	.	TRBJ2-5	TRBV6-2/TRBV6-3	16
CASSEGGGNSPLHF	few	TRBJ1-6	TRBV18	14
CASRRRGPDTQYF	many	TRBJ2-3	TRBV12-3/TRBV12-4	13
CSVPVVAGGQWKETQYF	many	TRBJ2-5	TRBV29-1	17